Given below is one T cell receptor (beta chain) in context. Profiled with immunoSEQ multiplex PCR; TCRdb holds only in-frame clones, not every one. The sample has 13,000 or so clones; around three quarters are singletons. The record originates from a study of immune cell composition in non-small cell lung cancer. The V end was cut by 3 bases, the J end by 7 bases, with 9 bases between. Germline V gene data show CDR1 as SNHLY and CDR2 as FYNNEI. The CDR3 runs 12 residues. V is TRBV2 and J is TRBJ2-5; unclear D gene. Sequenced: lung tumor tissue. This sequence originates from a human donor with non-small cell lung cancer. The CDR3 is CASSDVGRTQYF. The CDR3 DNA follows: TGTGCCAGCAGTGATGTTGGGCGGACCCAGTACTTC.